This T cell receptor beta chain appears in the sequencing data of a study of Ad26.COV2.S vaccination and SARS-CoV-2 variants. About the research overall: Donor got 5x10^10 or 1x10^11 viral particles of Ad26.COV2.S. Whole-study results and caveats: Vaccine recipients had higher spike-specific TCR breadth than placebo recipients. Post-vaccination breadth of spike-specific CD8+ and CD4+ T cell responses was reportedly substantial.

A remark on this clone: Its antigen is undetermined.

Produced via immunoSEQ multiplex PCR; TCRdb's table is partial and in-frame only. The profile shows around 450,000 clones, nearly 90% of them singletons. Trimming removed 5 bases from V and 4 bases from J; junction bases left unmatched: 12. The CDR3 length is 16 residues. CDR1 is SGHAT, CDR2 FQNNGV, per germline. Noted treatment: around 19 received Ad26.COV2.S at low or high dose, single or two shots; five or six received placebo; per-sample allocation not given. Day 63 after the first vaccine or placebo injection was the time point for sampling. The source of this sequence is a person aged 18 to 59 who received the Ad26.COV2.S COVID-19 vaccine or a placebo. The chain employs TRBV11-2 and TRBJ1-2; 8 bases are shared with TRBD1. Material: peripheral blood, obtained in a trial of Ad26.COV2.S vaccine versus placebo. The CDR3 loop reads CASSADRGQLGYGYTF. Here the CDR3 DNA reads TGTGCCAGCAGCGCCGACAGGGGCCAACTTGGCTATGGCTACACCTTC.